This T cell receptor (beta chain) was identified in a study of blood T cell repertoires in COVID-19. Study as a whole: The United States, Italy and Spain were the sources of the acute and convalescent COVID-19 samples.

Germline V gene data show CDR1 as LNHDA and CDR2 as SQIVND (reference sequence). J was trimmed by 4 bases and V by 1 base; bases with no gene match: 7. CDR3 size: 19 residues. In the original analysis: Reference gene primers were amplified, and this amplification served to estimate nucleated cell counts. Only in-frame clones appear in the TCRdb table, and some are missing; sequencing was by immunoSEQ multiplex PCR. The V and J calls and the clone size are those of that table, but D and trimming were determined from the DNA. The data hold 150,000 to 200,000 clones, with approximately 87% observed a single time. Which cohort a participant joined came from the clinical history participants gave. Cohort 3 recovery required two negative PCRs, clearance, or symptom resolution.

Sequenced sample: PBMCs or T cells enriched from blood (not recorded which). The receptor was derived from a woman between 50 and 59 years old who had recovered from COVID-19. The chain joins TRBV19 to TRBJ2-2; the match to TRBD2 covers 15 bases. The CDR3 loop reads CASSIGGGLAGGVTGELFF. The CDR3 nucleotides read TGTGCCAGTAGTATAGGCGGGGGACTAGCGGGAGGTGTCACCGGGGAGCTGTTTTTT.